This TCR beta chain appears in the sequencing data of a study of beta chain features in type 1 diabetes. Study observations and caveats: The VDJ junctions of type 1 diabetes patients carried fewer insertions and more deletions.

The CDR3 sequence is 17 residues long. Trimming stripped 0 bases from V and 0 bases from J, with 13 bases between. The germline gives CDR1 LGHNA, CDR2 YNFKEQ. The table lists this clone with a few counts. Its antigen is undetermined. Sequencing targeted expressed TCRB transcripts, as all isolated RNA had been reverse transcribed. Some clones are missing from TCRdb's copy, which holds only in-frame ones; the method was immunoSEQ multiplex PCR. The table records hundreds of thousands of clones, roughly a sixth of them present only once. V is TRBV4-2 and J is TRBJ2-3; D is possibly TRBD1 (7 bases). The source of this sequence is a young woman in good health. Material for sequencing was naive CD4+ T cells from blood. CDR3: CASSQDVRGASTDTQYF. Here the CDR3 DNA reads TGTGCCAGCAGCCAAGATGTCAGGGGGGCTAGCACAGATACGCAGTATTTT.